Listed below are T cell receptor beta chains from one sample, sequenced in a study of shared clonotypes between healthy human individuals. Produced via immunoSEQ multiplex PCR; TCRdb's table is partial and in-frame only. In the table there are millions of clones, around 95% of which are singletons. The material sequenced was naive CD4+ T cells sorted from blood. These receptors were taken from a man in his late teens or twenties in good health. CDR3s include the opening cysteine and the closing phenylalanine or tryptophan. A D gene is named only where the DNA matches it firmly. Clone sizes are given selectively: once, few, many, or a class where the clone is expanded.

D	J	V	size	CDR3	DNA
.	TRBJ2-1	TRBV7-3	.	CASSPRPLAGNEQFF	TGTGCCAGCAGCCCCAGGCCACTAGCCGGCAATGAGCAGTTCTTC
.	TRBJ2-2	TRBV9	.	CASSPPPGELFF	TGTGCCAGCAGCCCCCCACCCGGGGAGCTGTTTTTT
TRBD1	TRBJ2-7	TRBV4-1	.	CASSSLDRVSYEQYF	TGCGCCAGCAGCTCCCTAGACAGGGTGTCCTACGAGCAGTACTTC
.	TRBJ2-3	TRBV19	.	CATTKGRGTDTQYF	TGTGCCACCACAAAGGGACGGGGCACAGATACGCAGTATTTT
TRBD2	TRBJ2-3	TRBV7-9	.	CASSFGGGLAGVHTDTQYF	TGTGCCAGCAGCTTCGGCGGGGGACTAGCGGGAGTTCACACAGATACGCAGTATTTT
.	TRBJ1-5	TRBV6-6	many	CASAGSNQPQHF	TGTGCCAGCGCAGGGTCCAATCAGCCCCAGCATTTT
.	TRBJ2-7	TRBV6-6	.	CASSLGSGPALGEQYF	TGTGCCAGCAGTTTGGGGAGCGGACCGGCCCTAGGGGAGCAGTACTTC
.	TRBJ2-3	TRBV10-3	.	CAIRRGADTQYF	TGTGCCATCAGGCGGGGAGCAGATACGCAGTATTTT
.	TRBJ2-7	TRBV27	.	CASSSHWEQYF	TGTGCCAGCAGTTCACACTGGGAGCAGTACTTC
TRBD2	TRBJ2-5	TRBV10-3	once	CAISDLAGVTQETQYF	TGTGCCATCAGTGACTTAGCGGGAGTCACCCAAGAGACCCAGTACTTC